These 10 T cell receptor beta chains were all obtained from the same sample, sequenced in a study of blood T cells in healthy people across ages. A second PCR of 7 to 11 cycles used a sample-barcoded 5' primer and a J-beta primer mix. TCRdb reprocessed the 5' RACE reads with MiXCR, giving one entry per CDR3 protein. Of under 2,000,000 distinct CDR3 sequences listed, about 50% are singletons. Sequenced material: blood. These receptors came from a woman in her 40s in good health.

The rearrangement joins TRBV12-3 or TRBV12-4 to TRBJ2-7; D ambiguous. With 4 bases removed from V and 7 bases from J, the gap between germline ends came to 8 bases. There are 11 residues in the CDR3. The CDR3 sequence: CASSSSREQYF. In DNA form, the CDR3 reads TGTGCCAGCAGTTCCTCTAGGGAGCAGTACTTC.

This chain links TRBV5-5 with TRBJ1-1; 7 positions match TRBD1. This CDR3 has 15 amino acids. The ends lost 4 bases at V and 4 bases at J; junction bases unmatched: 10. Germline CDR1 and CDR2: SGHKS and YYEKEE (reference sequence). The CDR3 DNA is TGTGCCAGCAGCACTTCGACAGGGAGTGGCACTGAAGCTTTCTTT. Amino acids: CASSTSTGSGTEAFF.

The CDR3: CASSLAGVETGELFF. In nucleotides, the CDR3 is TGCGCCAGCAGCTTGGCCGGGGTTGAGACCGGGGAGCTGTTTTTT. This chain joins TRBV5-1 and TRBJ2-2, with a possible D match to TRBD2 (5 bases). V lost 0 bases and J lost 5, with 11 bases in between. The CDR3 length is 15 residues. Germline loops: CDR1 SGHRS, CDR2 YFSETQ.

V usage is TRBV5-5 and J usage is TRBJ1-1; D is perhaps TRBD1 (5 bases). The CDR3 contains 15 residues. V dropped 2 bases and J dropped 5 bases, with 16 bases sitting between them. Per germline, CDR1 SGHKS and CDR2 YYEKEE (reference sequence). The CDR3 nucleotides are TGTGCCAGCAGCTTCGCCTTTAGGGGCCGGACTGAAGCTTTCTTT. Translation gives CASSFAFRGRTEAFF.

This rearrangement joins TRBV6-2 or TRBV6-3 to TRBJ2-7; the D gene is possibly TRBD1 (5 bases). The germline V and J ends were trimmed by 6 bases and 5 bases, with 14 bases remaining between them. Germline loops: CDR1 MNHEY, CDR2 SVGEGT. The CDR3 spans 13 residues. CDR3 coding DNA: TGTGCCAGCAGCCCCGATGGGGCCCACGAGCAGTACTTC. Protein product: CASSPDGAHEQYF.

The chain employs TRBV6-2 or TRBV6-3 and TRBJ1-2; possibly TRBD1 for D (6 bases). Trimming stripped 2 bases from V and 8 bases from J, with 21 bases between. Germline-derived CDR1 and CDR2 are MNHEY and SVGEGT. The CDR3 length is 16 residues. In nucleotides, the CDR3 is TGTGCCAGCAGTTACGACGTCTGGGGGCAGTACGACGGCTACACCTTC. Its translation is CASSYDVWGQYDGYTF.

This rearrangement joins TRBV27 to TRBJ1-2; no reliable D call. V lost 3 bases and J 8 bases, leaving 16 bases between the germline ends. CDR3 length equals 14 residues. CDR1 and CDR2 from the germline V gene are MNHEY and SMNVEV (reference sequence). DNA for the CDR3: TGTGCCAGCAGTTTCTATTCCGGGGAAGGAGGCTACACCTTC. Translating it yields CASSFYSGEGGYTF.

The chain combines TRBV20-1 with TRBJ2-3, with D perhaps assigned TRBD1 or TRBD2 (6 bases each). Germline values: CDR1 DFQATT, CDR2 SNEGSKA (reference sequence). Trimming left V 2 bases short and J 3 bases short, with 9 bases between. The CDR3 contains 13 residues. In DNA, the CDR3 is TGCAGTGCTAGAAAGGGGGGTACAGATACGCAGTATTTT. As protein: CSARKGGTDTQYF.

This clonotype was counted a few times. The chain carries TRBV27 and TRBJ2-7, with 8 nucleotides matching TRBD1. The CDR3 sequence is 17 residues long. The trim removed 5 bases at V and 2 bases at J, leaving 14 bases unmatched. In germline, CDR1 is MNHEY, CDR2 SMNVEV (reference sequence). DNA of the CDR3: TGTGCCAGCAGTCCCTGGACAGGGAAGGCCCCCACCTACGAGCAGTACTTC. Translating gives CASSPWTGKAPTYEQYF.

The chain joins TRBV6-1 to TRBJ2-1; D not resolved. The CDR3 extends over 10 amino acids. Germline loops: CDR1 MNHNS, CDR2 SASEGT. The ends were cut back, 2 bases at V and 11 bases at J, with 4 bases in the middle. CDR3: CASSEPKQFF. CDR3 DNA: TGTGCCAGCAGTGAACCCAAGCAGTTCTTC.